Presented here are 31 T cell receptor beta chains from one specimen sequenced in a study of T cells in Graves' hyperthyroidism and ophthalmopathy. Researchers amplified the TCR beta CDR3 regions from RNA transcripts. Using the HTBI primer set, a first-round RT-PCR was run on the TCR CDR3. MiXCR was run by TCRdb on the multiplex PCR reads, yielding one entry per CDR3 protein. The data contain about 380,000 distinct CDR3 sequences, roughly 12% of them seen just once; the ten biggest clones take up 20% to 25%. Sequenced sample: blood. These receptors all stem from a man aged 25 to 40 with Graves' hyperthyroidism that later progressed to Graves' ophthalmopathy.

The chain couples TRBV20-1 to TRBJ2-3; D is perhaps TRBD1 (5 bases). V was clipped by 3 bases and J by 4 bases, with 23 bases between them. The CDR3 consists of 17 residues. Germline CDR1 reads DFQATT; CDR2 reads SNEGSKA (reference sequence). This CDR3 is CSARALIGARFADTQYF. CDR3 bases: TGCAGTGCTAGGGCCCTGATTGGGGCCCGATTTGCAGATACGCAGTATTTT.

This clonotype was counted at least ten times. The rearrangement joins TRBV10-2 to TRBJ2-3; D may match TRBD1 or TRBD2 (5 bases each). In germline, CDR1 is WSHSY, CDR2 SAAADI. The CDR3 extends over 13 amino acids. V was shortened by 10 bases and J by 6 bases, with 17 bases between the two germline ends. The CDR3 loop reads CANGAGPHDTQYF. The CDR3, as DNA: TGCGCCAACGGGGCAGGTCCCCACGATACGCAGTATTTT.

This clonotype appeared many times. The V and J genes are TRBV7-9 and TRBJ1-4, with D possibly TRBD1 on 5 matching bases. The germline CDR1 and CDR2 sequences are SEHNR and FQNEAQ (reference sequence). CDR3 length: 15 amino acids. Between the trimmed V and J ends, which lost 0 bases and 4 bases, there was a span of 9 bases. CDR3 sequence reads: CASSLARTLNEKLFF. CDR3 nucleotide sequence: TGTGCCAGCAGCTTAGCTCGGACACTTAATGAAAAACTGTTTTTT.

The chain uses TRBV18 and TRBJ1-4; D is perhaps TRBD1 (5 bases). Looked up from germline, CDR1 is KGHSH and CDR2 is LQKENI. The CDR3 runs 16 residues. The V end lost 5 bases, the J end lost 0 bases, and 13 bases lay between the germline ends. This CDR3 is CASSSIDSPTNEKLFF. The CDR3 DNA sequence: TGTGCCAGCTCATCCATAGACAGTCCAACTAATGAAAAACTGTTTTTT.

The chain recombines TRBV4-1 with TRBJ2-3; the match to TRBD2 covers 7 bases. This CDR3 is built from 14 residues. Trimming took 7 bases from V and 0 from J; bases not matched to a gene: 4. The germline CDR1 and CDR2 sequences are MGHRA and YSYEKL. CDR3 nucleotides: TGCGCCAGCACCATGACTAGCAGCACAGATACGCAGTATTTT. This gives the protein CASTMTSSTDTQYF.

This clonotype was detected only a few times. The rearrangement joins TRBV28 to TRBJ2-4; 11 bases are a match to TRBD1. The V gene end was trimmed by 4 bases and the J gene end by 6 bases; junction bases not matched to a gene: 5. Germline V lookup: CDR1 MDHEN, CDR2 SYDVKM. The CDR3 is 15 amino acids. CDR3 region: CASSSWTGGGNIQYF. The CDR3 DNA reads as TGTGCCAGCAGTTCTTGGACAGGGGGCGGAAACATTCAGTACTTC.

This clonotype was picked up many times. V usage is TRBV11-3 and J usage is TRBJ2-1; D is unresolved. This CDR3 spans 16 amino acids. The ends were cut back, 5 bases at V and 0 bases at J, with 14 bases in the middle. CDR1 SGHNT and CDR2 YENEEA come from the germline V gene. The CDR3 DNA reads TGTGCCAGCAGCCCGCTTGGGGTTAGCTCCTACAATGAGCAGTTCTTC. As protein: CASSPLGVSSYNEQFF.

A few counts support this clonotype. V usage is TRBV15 and J usage is TRBJ2-2; D tentatively fits TRBD1 or TRBD2 (5 bases each). The ends were cut back, 5 bases at V and 14 bases at J, with 24 bases in the middle. This CDR3 spans 15 amino acids. CDR1 LNHNV and CDR2 YYDKDF come from the germline V gene (reference sequence). The chain's CDR3 is CATSSDRQAARGLFF. The CDR3 bases are TGTGCCACCAGCTCAGATCGGCAGGCCGCGAGGGGACTGTTTTTT. Filled out from reference TRBV15 and TRBJ2-2, the complete variable domain reads DAMVIQNPRYQVTQFGKPVTLSCSQTLNHNVMYWYQQKSSQAPKLLFHYYDKDFNNEADTPDNFQSRRPNTSFCFLDIRSPGLGDTAMYLCATSSDRQAARGLFFGEGSRLTVL.

This clonotype occurred many times. V is TRBV7-8 and J is TRBJ1-5; D might be TRBD1 (5 bases). Germline loops: CDR1 SGHVS, CDR2 FQNEAQ. V lost 5 bases to trimming and J lost 8 bases, with 22 bases between them. CDR3 length: 16 residues. The chain's CDR3 is CASSEGRQGGRKPQHF. CDR3 nucleotides: TGTGCCAGCAGCGAAGGGCGGCAGGGAGGTAGAAAGCCCCAGCATTTT.

This clonotype was found a few times. CDR3 sequence (DNA): TGTGCCAGCAGGGGACAGGTTTCTTTGAGTGAAAAACTGTTTTTT. It translates to CASRGQVSLSEKLFF. The chain employs TRBV12-3 or TRBV12-4 and TRBJ1-4; 8 bases line up with TRBD1. The ends lost 6 bases at V and 7 bases at J; junction bases unmatched: 10. The CDR3 consists of 15 residues.

The rearrangement links TRBV6-1 to TRBJ1-4; possibly TRBD1 for D (5 bases). Germline CDR1 MNHNS, CDR2 SASEGT. The CDR3 contains 14 residues. With 7 bases removed from V and 5 bases from J, the gap between germline ends came to 14 bases. The CDR3, as DNA: TGTGCCAGCAATCTAGACAGATCAAATGAAAAACTGTTTTTT. Its translation: CASNLDRSNEKLFF.

This clonotype was counted at least ten times. This chain joins TRBV6-2 or TRBV6-3 and TRBJ1-1, with D perhaps TRBD1 (5 bases). This CDR3 comprises 13 residues. V dropped 8 bases and J dropped 1 base, with 11 bases sitting between them. Germline V CDR1 and CDR2: MNHEY, SVGEGT. The CDR3: CASGTRENTEAFF. Here the CDR3 DNA reads TGTGCCAGCGGGACCAGGGAGAACACTGAAGCTTTCTTT.

The chain recombines TRBV5-1 with TRBJ2-6, with D maybe TRBD2 (5 bases). This CDR3 region has 16 residues. Per the germline V gene, CDR1 is SGHRS and CDR2 is YFSETQ. Trimming cost V 4 bases and J 0 bases, with 11 bases left between them. DNA for the CDR3: TGCGCCAGCAGCCCCACTAGGATCTCTGGGGCCAACGTCCTGACTTTC. This encodes CASSPTRISGANVLTF.

This rearrangement joins TRBV5-5 to TRBJ2-4, with D uncertain. CDR1 is SGHKS and CDR2 is YYEKEE in the germline V gene (reference sequence). The length of the CDR3 is 11 residues. V was pared by 4 bases and J by 11 bases, with 10 bases between. The DNA of the CDR3 is TGTGCCAGCAGCCCTAAGGAGCTTCAGTACTTC. It is translated as CASSPKELQYF. The complete variable domain, with remaining parts taken from reference TRBV5-5 and TRBJ2-4, reads DAGVTQSPTHLIKTRGQQVTLRCSPISGHKSVSWYQQVLGQGPQFIFQYYEKEERGRGNFPDRFSARQFPNYSSELNVNALLLGDSALYLCASSPKELQYFGAGTRLSVL.

The chain links TRBV12-3 or TRBV12-4 to TRBJ1-5, with D unresolved. The CDR3 consists of 19 residues. V dropped 1 base and J dropped 2 bases, with 21 bases sitting between them. The DNA for the CDR3 is TGTGCCAGCAGTTTAGGCTTTGGGCGGCCCGAAGTGGGCAATCAGCCCCAGCATTTT. Translated: CASSLGFGRPEVGNQPQHF.

CDR3 sequence: CASSFGQGAETQYF. Here the CDR3 DNA reads TGCGCCAGCAGCTTCGGACAGGGGGCAGAGACCCAGTACTTC. V is TRBV5-1 and J is TRBJ2-5; 11 bases align to TRBD1. V was clipped by 2 bases and J by 4 bases; unmatched bases: 1. The CDR3 sequence is 14 residues long. Germline V lookup: CDR1 SGHRS, CDR2 YFSETQ.

The gene calls are TRBV28 and TRBJ1-1; D uncertain. The CDR3 has 14 residues. Germline V gene data show CDR1 as MDHEN and CDR2 as SYDVKM. With 8 bases removed from V and 1 base from J, the gap between germline ends came to 14 bases. CDR3: CASAPAGRNTEAFF. The DNA of the CDR3 is TGTGCCAGCGCCCCGGCAGGAAGGAACACTGAAGCTTTCTTT.

This clonotype was detected ten times or more. At one end, the junction sequence differs from germline, possibly due to a read error. J is TRBJ1-3 and V is TRBV5-1, with TRBD1 matching over 8 bases. Germline-derived CDR1 and CDR2 are SGHRS and YFSETQ. This CDR3 comprises 14 residues. Written as DNA, the CDR3 is TGTGCCAGCAGTCCGGGGACAGGAGGAAACACCATATATTTT. Its translation is CASSPGTGGNTIYF.

This clonotype has at least ten counts. This chain joins TRBV10-3 and TRBJ1-4; possibly TRBD1 for D (5 bases). The CDR3 runs to 18 residues. Germline values: CDR1 ENHRY, CDR2 SYGVKD. The V end was cut by 2 bases, the J end by 0 bases, with 16 bases between. This CDR3 is CAISERRLEQATNEKLFF. CDR3 nucleotides: TGTGCCATCAGTGAGCGGCGGTTGGAACAGGCAACTAATGAAAAACTGTTTTTT.

V usage is TRBV6-2 or TRBV6-3 and J usage is TRBJ1-6, with D hard to call. The length of the CDR3 is 15 residues. Trimming stripped 5 bases from V and 10 bases from J, with 18 bases between. Germline values: CDR1 MNHEY, CDR2 SVGEGT. The CDR3 region is CASSPMITHLSPLHF. In DNA form, the CDR3 reads TGTGCCAGCAGTCCCATGATTACGCATCTCTCACCCCTCCACTTT.

This clonotype was counted a few times. This chain joins TRBV24-1 and TRBJ2-5, with D perhaps TRBD1 or TRBD2 (7 bases each). The germline gives CDR1 KGHDR, CDR2 SFDVKD. This CDR3 has 14 residues. V lost 4 bases and J 4 bases, leaving 12 bases between the germline ends. Here the CDR3 DNA reads TGTGCCACCAGTGACCCAGGGGGGGGAGAGACCCAGTACTTC. It yields the protein CATSDPGGGETQYF.

This clonotype was observed many times. The CDR3 nucleotides read TGTGCCAGCAGTTCAGGGAGAGGCTACACCTTC. This sequence encodes CASSSGRGYTF. The chain is built from TRBV28 and TRBJ1-2, with D tentatively TRBD1 (5 bases). The CDR3 spans 11 residues. V lost 4 bases, J lost 8 bases, and 8 bases lay in between. Germline loops: CDR1 MDHEN, CDR2 SYDVKM.

The chain combines TRBV6-1 with TRBJ1-2; the D gene is possibly TRBD1 (6 bases). Per the germline V gene, CDR1 is MNHNS and CDR2 is SASEGT. The CDR3 sequence is 15 residues long. With 0 bases removed from V and 8 bases from J, the gap between germline ends came to 16 bases. The CDR3 here is CASSEALAQGFGYTF. CDR3 coding DNA: TGTGCCAGCAGTGAAGCGTTGGCACAGGGCTTCGGCTACACCTTC.

The CDR3 spells CASSQDRQPYNEQFF. The CDR3 region has the DNA TGTGCCAGCAGCCAGGACAGACAACCCTACAATGAGCAGTTCTTC. V is TRBV11-2 and J is TRBJ2-1; tentatively, D is TRBD1 (6 bases). Trimming left V 5 bases short and J 2 bases short, with 13 bases between. The CDR3 contains 15 residues. Looked up from germline, CDR1 is SGHAT and CDR2 is FQNNGV.

The chain couples TRBV20-1 to TRBJ1-4; D is undetermined. V was cut by 6 bases and J by 3 bases, with 14 bases left in between. This CDR3 has 14 residues. Germline CDR1 reads DFQATT; CDR2 reads SNEGSKA (reference sequence). In nucleotides, the CDR3 is TGCAGTGCCCGGCCAGGAAGTCCTAATGAAAAACTGTTTTTT. As protein: CSARPGSPNEKLFF.

The gene calls are TRBV7-2 and TRBJ1-5, with D uncertain. Germline loops: CDR1 SGHTA, CDR2 FQGNSA. CDR3 size: 13 residues. Between the trimmed V and J ends, which lost 7 bases and 5 bases, there was a span of 12 bases. CDR3 sequence (DNA): TGTGCCAGCACCCCATTCAGGCATCAGCCCCAGCATTTT. Protein: CASTPFRHQPQHF.

This clonotype came up many times. V and J are TRBV28 and TRBJ2-1; tentatively, D is TRBD1 (6 bases). Germline V gives CDR1 MDHEN, CDR2 SYDVKM. The length of the CDR3 is 15 residues. Trimming removed 3 bases at V and 4 bases at J, with 13 bases between. The CDR3 spells CASSLPGALYNEQFF. CDR3 DNA: TGTGCCAGCAGTTTGCCAGGGGCCCTATACAATGAGCAGTTCTTC.

The chain combines TRBV3-1 with TRBJ2-7; 7 bases fit TRBD2. With 0 bases clipped from V and 6 bases from J, the junction kept 11 bases outside the gene matches. Germline V gives CDR1 LGHDT, CDR2 YNNKEL (reference sequence). This CDR3 is built from 16 residues. The CDR3 coding sequence is TGTGCCAGCAGCCAAGAATGGGGTAGCGGGCCTGGCGAGCAGTACTTC. Its protein product is CASSQEWGSGPGEQYF.

This clonotype was detected ten times or more. The CDR3 region is CSAKFGGVYEQYF. In nucleotides, the CDR3 is TGCAGTGCGAAGTTTGGGGGCGTTTACGAGCAGTACTTC. J is TRBJ2-7 and V is TRBV20-1, with a weak D call TRBD1 (6 bases). The V and J ends lost 6 bases and 4 bases respectively, with 16 bases between them. Germline CDR1 reads DFQATT; CDR2 reads SNEGSKA (reference sequence). This CDR3 spans 13 amino acids.

This clonotype appeared a single time. The V gene is TRBV11-2, the J gene TRBJ2-4, with a possible D match to TRBD1 (6 bases). The CDR3 has 14 residues. From germline, CDR1 is SGHAT and CDR2 FQNNGV. Deletions cut 0 bases from V and 7 bases from J, with 10 bases between. CDR3 bases: TGTGCCAGCAGCTTAGAGGCAGGGGTTAACATTCAGTACTTC. It translates to CASSLEAGVNIQYF.

About this clonotype itself: The junction shows a germline mismatch at one end, possibly a read error. The CDR3 DNA follows: TGTGCCAGCATTGAATTAGATACGCAGTATTTT. Translation gives CASIELDTQYF. V and J are TRBV6-1 and TRBJ2-3; no clear D gene. The CDR3 spans 11 residues. CDR1 and CDR2 from the germline V gene are MNHNS and SASEGT.